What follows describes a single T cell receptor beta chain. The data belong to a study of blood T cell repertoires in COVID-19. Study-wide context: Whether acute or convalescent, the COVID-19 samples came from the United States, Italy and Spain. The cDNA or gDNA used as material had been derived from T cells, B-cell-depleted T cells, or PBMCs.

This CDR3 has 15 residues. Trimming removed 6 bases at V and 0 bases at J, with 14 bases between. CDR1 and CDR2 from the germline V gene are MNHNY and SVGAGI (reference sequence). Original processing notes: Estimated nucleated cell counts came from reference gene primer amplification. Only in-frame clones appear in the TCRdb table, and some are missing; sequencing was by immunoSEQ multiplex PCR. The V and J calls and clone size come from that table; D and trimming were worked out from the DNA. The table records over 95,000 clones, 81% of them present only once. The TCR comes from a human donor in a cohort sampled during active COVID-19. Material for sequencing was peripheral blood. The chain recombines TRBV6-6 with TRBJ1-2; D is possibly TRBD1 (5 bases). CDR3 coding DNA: TGTGCCAGCAGATCAGACGGGGGACCTAACTATGGCTACACCTTC. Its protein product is CASRSDGGPNYGYTF.